This is a list of T cell receptor beta chains from one sample in a study of blood T cell repertoires in COVID-19. Method: immunoSEQ multiplex PCR; TCRdb's copy keeps in-frame clones and lacks some. The sample has over 300,000 clones, about 89% seen once. Sequencing was performed on PBMCs or T cells enriched from blood (not recorded which). These receptors all stem from a woman aged 40 to 50 who had recovered from COVID-19. CDR3s include the opening cysteine and the closing phenylalanine or tryptophan.

v_call	cdr3_aa
TRBV7-3	CASSPRTSGALNTGELFF
TRBV27	CASSLFPRGVRSGNEQFF
TRBV6-2/TRBV6-3	CASSYGLASYEQYF
TRBV7-6	CASSLEQGVPHEQYF
TRBV19	CASSSTKRKRETQYF
TRBV4-1	CASSLRVGDTQYF
TRBV2	CASSEARGLLTHSGANVLTF
TRBV24-1	CATSGAGRSPHNEQFF
TRBV7-2	CASSSMVNTEAFF
TRBV12-5	CASGFSGVQETQYF
TRBV5-1	CASSGTGPYEQYF
TRBV6-5	CASSYQSGHANTEAFF
TRBV10-2	CASLVGQVNTEAFF
TRBV7-2	CASSTNRGNTEAFF
TRBV5-4	CASRWTSGSDTQYF
TRBV7-7	CASSLGELPGEQYF
TRBV5-1	CASSTQGNRETQYF
TRBV7-2	CASSPRGDQPQHF
TRBV28	CASRDSSTDTQYF
TRBV11-3	CASSLVAGLAGEETQYF